Presented here are 8 T cell receptor beta chains from one specimen sequenced in a study of blood T cell repertoires in COVID-19. Only in-frame clones appear in the TCRdb table, and some are missing; sequencing was by immunoSEQ multiplex PCR. Of 400,000 to 500,000 clones listed, more than 70% are singletons. Sequencing used PBMCs or T cells enriched from blood (not recorded which). The origin of the receptors is a woman aged 18-29 years who had been exposed to COVID-19.

The J gene is TRBJ1-1, the V gene TRBV12-3 or TRBV12-4, with D perhaps matching TRBD1 (5 bases). The CDR3 covers 13 residues. Trimming left V 0 bases short and J 5 bases short, with 7 bases between. The CDR3 loop is CASSLAAGTEAFF. The CDR3 nucleotides are TGTGCCAGCAGTTTAGCAGCAGGGACTGAAGCTTTCTTT.

The rearrangement joins TRBV7-2 to TRBJ2-7; 9 bases fit TRBD2. Trimming at V came to 0 bases and at J to 12 bases, leaving 6 bases not matched to a gene. The CDR3 runs to 13 residues. From germline, CDR1 is SGHTA and CDR2 FQGNSA. The CDR3 region is CASSLARGTSPYF. In DNA form, the CDR3 reads TGTGCCAGCAGCTTAGCGAGGGGGACTAGCCCGTACTTC.

The rearrangement uses TRBV4-3 and TRBJ2-7; 12 positions match TRBD1. V shed 6 bases, J shed 2 bases, and the junction held 5 bases outside the gene matches. Looked up from germline, CDR1 is LGHNA and CDR2 is YSLEER. The CDR3 length is 15 residues. CDR3 in amino acids: CASSPGQGAPYEQYF. The DNA for the CDR3 is TGCGCCAGCAGTCCGGGACAGGGGGCACCCTACGAGCAGTACTTC.

The V call is TRBV3-1 (or the pseudogene TRBV3-2), the J call TRBJ2-3; possible D gene TRBD2, 6 bases. Per the germline V gene, CDR1 is LGHDT and CDR2 is YNNKEL (reference sequence). The CDR3 length is 16 residues. V was pared by 0 bases and J by 0 bases, with 10 bases between. CDR3 bases: TGTGCCAGCAGCCAAGACGCGGGACTTAGCACAGATACGCAGTATTTT. As protein: CASSQDAGLSTDTQYF.

The V and J genes are TRBV5-1 and TRBJ2-1; 11 bases line up with TRBD2. Trimming removed 5 bases from V and 8 bases from J; junction bases left unmatched: 18. Germline V lookup: CDR1 SGHRS, CDR2 YFSETQ. This CDR3 contains 18 residues. This CDR3 is CASSSAPVAGGPLDEQFF. CDR3 in DNA: TGCGCCAGCAGTTCAGCCCCCGTAGCGGGAGGGCCGTTGGATGAGCAGTTCTTC.

The rearrangement uses TRBV7-6 and TRBJ2-5; TRBD2 is a possible D gene (6 bases). Trimming took 4 bases from V and 6 from J, leaving 18 bases between them. This CDR3 comprises 15 residues. CDR1 and CDR2 from the germline V gene are SGHVS and FNYEAQ. The CDR3 protein is CASSSQGGRVQTQYF. The CDR3, as DNA: TGTGCCAGCAGCTCGCAGGGAGGACGGGTACAGACCCAGTACTTC.

A single count supports this clone. The V call is TRBV7-2, the J call TRBJ2-5; possibly TRBD1 for D (5 bases). There are 15 residues in the CDR3. Germline V lookup: CDR1 SGHTA, CDR2 FQGNSA. Trimming removed 5 bases from V and 9 bases from J, with 22 bases in between. The CDR3 is CASSPRSFGPRAQYF. Here the CDR3 DNA reads TGTGCCAGCAGCCCCCGATCGTTCGGGCCCAGGGCCCAGTACTTC.

This chain links TRBV4-1 with TRBJ2-7, with TRBD2 as a possible D gene (5 bases). The germline V and J ends were trimmed by 2 bases and 0 bases, with 8 bases remaining between them. The CDR3 consists of 14 residues. Per germline, CDR1 MGHRA and CDR2 YSYEKL. The CDR3 region is CASSQPGDSYEQYF. The CDR3 region has the DNA TGCGCCAGCAGCCAACCCGGGGACTCCTACGAGCAGTACTTC.